The clone carrying this TCR beta chain was detected a few times. What it binds is unknown. V shed 2 bases and J shed 7 bases, with 9 bases lying between them. In germline, CDR1 is MNHEY, CDR2 SMNVEV (reference sequence). CDR3 length: 14 residues. TCRdb fed the reads into MiXCR, producing one record per CDR3 protein. Among around 77,000 distinct CDR3 sequences listed, 20% to 25% were seen once. The record originates from a study of T cell repertoires in cytomegalovirus infection. Across the whole study: CMV infection and matching HLA type were both indicated by public TCR beta signatures.

Findings of the study overall: There were carriers of CMV plus the relevant HLA, and cumulative public TCR beta family frequency identified them. Ex vivo, HLA-C-restricted CMV-specific TCR beta clonotypes prevailed over the rest of the response.

This TCR was sampled from a human donor in good health (CMV status not recorded). Some clones in this sample may be carry-over from other donors' samples. This chain links TRBV27 with TRBJ1-6; no firm D call. Sequenced here: CD8+ T cells from cultured PBMCs, sampled from culture after CMV antigen stimulation. In DNA, the CDR3 is TGTGCCAGCAGTTTAATTGGGAGAAATTCACCCCTCCACTTT. It codes for CASSLIGRNSPLHF.